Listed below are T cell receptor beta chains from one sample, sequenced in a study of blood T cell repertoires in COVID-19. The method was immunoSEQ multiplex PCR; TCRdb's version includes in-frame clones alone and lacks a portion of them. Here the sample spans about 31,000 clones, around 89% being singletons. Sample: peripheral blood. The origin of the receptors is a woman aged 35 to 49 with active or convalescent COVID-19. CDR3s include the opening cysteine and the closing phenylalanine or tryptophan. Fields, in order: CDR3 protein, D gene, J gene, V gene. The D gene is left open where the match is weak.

CDR3 protein: CASSTRDRGSSQPQHF
D gene: TRBD1
J gene: TRBJ1-5
V gene: TRBV28

CDR3 protein: CASSLGVNTEAFF
D gene: .
J gene: TRBJ1-1
V gene: TRBV6-6

CDR3 protein: CASSPEGTNEKLFF
D gene: .
J gene: TRBJ1-4
V gene: TRBV4-3

CDR3 protein: CASSPPGGDTIYF
D gene: .
J gene: TRBJ1-3
V gene: TRBV9

CDR3 protein: CASSVAVAATYEQYF
D gene: .
J gene: TRBJ2-7
V gene: TRBV9

CDR3 protein: CASRGQARTEAFF
D gene: TRBD1
J gene: TRBJ1-1
V gene: TRBV6-5

CDR3 protein: CASSEMVSGGTEAFF
D gene: .
J gene: TRBJ1-1
V gene: TRBV6-1

CDR3 protein: CASSLGGQGGTEAFF
D gene: TRBD1
J gene: TRBJ1-1
V gene: TRBV7-2

CDR3 protein: CASSHRAGQQDTQYF
D gene: .
J gene: TRBJ2-3
V gene: TRBV4-1

CDR3 protein: CATSRDARLAGDTQYF
D gene: TRBD2
J gene: TRBJ2-3
V gene: TRBV15

CDR3 protein: CASSQWGGTENGYTF
D gene: .
J gene: TRBJ1-2
V gene: TRBV4-3

CDR3 protein: CASSIIPADTDTQYF
D gene: .
J gene: TRBJ2-3
V gene: TRBV19

CDR3 protein: CASSQDLSEAFF
D gene: .
J gene: TRBJ1-1
V gene: TRBV3-1/TRBV3-2

CDR3 protein: CASSYSTTEYYGYTF
D gene: .
J gene: TRBJ1-2
V gene: TRBV6-6